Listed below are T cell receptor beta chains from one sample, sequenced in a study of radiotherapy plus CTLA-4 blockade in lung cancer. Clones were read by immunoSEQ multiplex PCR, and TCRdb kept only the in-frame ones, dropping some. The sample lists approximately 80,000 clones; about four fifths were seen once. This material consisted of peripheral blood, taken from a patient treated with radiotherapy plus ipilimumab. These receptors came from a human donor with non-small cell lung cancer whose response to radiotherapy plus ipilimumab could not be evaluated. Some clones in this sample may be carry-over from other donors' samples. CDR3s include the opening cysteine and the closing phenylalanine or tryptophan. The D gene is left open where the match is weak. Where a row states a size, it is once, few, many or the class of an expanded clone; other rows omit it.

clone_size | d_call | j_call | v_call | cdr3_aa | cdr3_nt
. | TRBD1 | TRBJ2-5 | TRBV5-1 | CASSNTTGGQTQYF | TGCGCCAGCAGCAATACTACAGGGGGGCAGACCCAGTACTTC
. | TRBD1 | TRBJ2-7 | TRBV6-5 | CASSWDRGGWAYEQYF | TGTGCCAGCAGTTGGGACAGGGGCGGGTGGGCCTACGAGCAGTACTTC
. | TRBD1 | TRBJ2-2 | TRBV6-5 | CASSYAGGVNTGELLF | TGTGCCAGCAGTTACGCAGGGGGAGTAAACACCGGGGAGCTGCTTTTT
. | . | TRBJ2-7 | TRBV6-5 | CASSYGDIYEQYF | TGTGCCAGCAGTTATGGGGACATCTACGAGCAGTACTTC
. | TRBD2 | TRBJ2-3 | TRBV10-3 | CAISPTGLAGDTQYF | TGTGCCATCAGCCCTACGGGACTAGCGGGGGATACGCAGTATTTT
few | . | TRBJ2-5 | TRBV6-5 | CASSYSVEGEETQYF | TGTGCCAGCAGTTACTCGGTCGAGGGAGAAGAGACCCAGTACTTC
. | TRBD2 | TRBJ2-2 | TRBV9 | CASSPRGGDTGELFF | TGTGCCAGCAGCCCCCGGGGGGGCGACACCGGGGAGCTGTTTTTT
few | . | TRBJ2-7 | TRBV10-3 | CAISTRQDSYEQYF | TGTGCCATCTCCACGCGACAGGACTCCTACGAGCAGTACTTC
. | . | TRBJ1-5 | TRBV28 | CASSYYPGSNQPQHF | TGTGCCAGCAGTTACTACCCGGGGAGCAATCAGCCCCAGCATTTT
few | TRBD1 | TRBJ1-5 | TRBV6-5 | CASNSGQGADQPQHF | TGTGCCAGCAACTCCGGACAGGGGGCAGATCAGCCCCAGCATTTT
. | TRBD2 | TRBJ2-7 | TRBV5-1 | CASSLAGGTYEQYF | TGCGCCAGCAGCTTGGCGGGGGGGACCTACGAGCAGTACTTC
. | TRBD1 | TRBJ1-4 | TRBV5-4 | CASSLGGTANEKLFF | TGTGCCAGCAGCTTGGGGGGGACAGCTAATGAAAAACTGTTTTTT
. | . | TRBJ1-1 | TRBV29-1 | CSDGGSEAFF | TGCAGCGACGGGGGTTCTGAAGCTTTCTTT
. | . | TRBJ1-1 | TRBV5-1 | CASSLGGQMNTEAFF | TGCGCCAGCAGCTTGGGGGGGCAGATGAACACTGAAGCTTTCTTT
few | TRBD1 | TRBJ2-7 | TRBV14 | CASSPPGQGPVEQYF | TGTGCCAGCAGCCCTCCGGGACAGGGCCCTGTCGAGCAGTACTTC
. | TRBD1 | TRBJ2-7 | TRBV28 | CASSPGTGAYEQYF | TGTGCCAGCAGTCCCGGGACAGGGGCCTACGAGCAGTACTTC
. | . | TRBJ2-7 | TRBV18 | CASSPGIMNDEQYF | TGTGCCAGCTCACCCGGGATTATGAACGACGAGCAGTACTTC
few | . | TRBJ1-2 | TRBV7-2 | CASSLARREGYGYTF | TGTGCCAGCAGCTTAGCCCGTCGAGAGGGCTATGGCTACACCTTC
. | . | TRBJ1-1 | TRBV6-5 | CASRPGRGFAEAFF | TGTGCCAGCAGGCCCGGAAGGGGATTTGCTGAAGCTTTCTTT
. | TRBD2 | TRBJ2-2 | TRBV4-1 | CASSRVRRGGLSGELFF | TGCGCCAGCAGCCGAGTAAGACGGGGGGGCCTAAGCGGGGAGCTGTTTTTT
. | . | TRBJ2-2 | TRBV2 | CASSVTYTGELFF | TGTGCCAGCAGCGTCACATACACCGGGGAGCTGTTTTTT
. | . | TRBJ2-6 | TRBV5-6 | CASADHNTQSRANVLTF | TGTGCCAGCGCTGATCACAATACACAAAGTCGGGCCAACGTCCTGACTTTC
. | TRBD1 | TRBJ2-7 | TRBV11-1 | CASSLGQGNPYEQYF | TGTGCCAGCAGCTTAGGACAGGGGAACCCCTACGAGCAGTACTTC
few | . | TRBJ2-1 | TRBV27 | CASFTPSFNEQFF | TGTGCCAGCTTTACCCCTAGCTTCAATGAGCAGTTCTTC